This T cell receptor beta chain was documented in a study of blood T cells in healthy people across ages. CDR1 and CDR2 from the germline V gene are SGDLS and YYNGEE. This CDR3 comprises 12 residues. J gave up 10 bases and V 4 bases, and 6 bases lay outside the gene matches. Regarding this clonotype: Its antigen is not identified.

Study results and limitations: PBMC samples, being unsorted, prevented any conclusive comparison of naive and antigen-experienced cells. Fewer expanded clones and more diversity marked long-lived versus aged donors.

Primers used in a second PCR of about 7 to 12 cycles were a sample-barcoded 5' primer and a J-beta primer mix. TCRdb recomputed calls from the 5' RACE reads with MiXCR, one row per CDR3 protein. Of roughly 800,000 distinct CDR3 sequences in the sample, 20% to 30% are singletons; the top ten hold over 2.5%. These data also formed part of another study, on T cells of mothers and their children. That paper adds: The cDNA synthesis received all extracted RNA, at around 1.6 ug per 15 ul. The second PCR's M1S primer added sample barcodes and 2-4 random nucleotides.

The material sequenced was blood. The sequence was collected from a boy aged 5 to 17 in good health. The genes are TRBV9 and TRBJ2-3, with TRBD2 matching over 7 bases. Here the CDR3 reads CASSPGGPSQYF. CDR3 nucleotides: TGTGCCAGCAGCCCGGGAGGCCCGTCGCAGTATTTT.